A single sample gave rise to the 21 T cell receptor beta chains below, sequenced in a study of spatial heterogeneity in lung cancer (dated by TCRdb to the late 2010s). Interpreted using the paper, the time point label stands for: blood at routine non-recurrence follow-up after resection. Without any cell sorting, TCR sequencing was performed on whole RNA extracted either from tumor and nontumor lung tissue or from cryopreserved PBMC samples. Library preparation used 5' RACE. TCRdb lists the instrument as NextSeq 500. Through fastp at Q25 and MiXCR, TCRdb rebuilt clones from the public reads, retaining in-frame beta chains. Each CDR3 protein gets just one entry, which takes the most common genes and DNA from the rows behind it. Recorded for this sample are about 120,000 distinct CDR3 sequences; 10% to 15% of them occurred a single time. Roughly 17% of the sample rests with the top ten. The sample was PBMCs, taken at follow-up. The receptors come from a male donor with early-stage non-small cell lung cancer.

This sequence joins TRBV5-1 and TRBJ2-3, with 7 bases matching TRBD2. The CDR3 covers 17 residues. CDR1 is SGHRS and CDR2 is YFSETQ in the germline V gene. The V segment lost 2 bases and the J segment 0 bases; nucleotides outside the gene matches: 9. CDR3 protein: CASSLGSSGTSTDTQYF. The CDR3 bases are TGCGCCAGCAGCTTAGGTTCGAGCGGGACTAGCACAGATACGCAGTATTTT.

This rearrangement joins TRBV6-5 to TRBJ2-2; 9 nucleotides line up with TRBD2. CDR1 and CDR2 (germline): MNHEY, SVGAGI. CDR3 size: 16 residues. Trimming removed 4 bases from V and 1 base from J; junction bases left unmatched: 4. For the CDR3, the DNA is TGTGCCAGCAGTTTGGGACTAGCACAGAACACCGGGGAGCTGTTTTTT. It encodes CASSLGLAQNTGELFF.

The rearrangement joins TRBV4-2 to TRBJ2-3; a possible D gene is TRBD2 (6 bases). Trimming removed 4 bases from V and 0 bases from J, with 11 bases in between. Germline lookup yields CDR1 LGHNA and CDR2 YNFKEQ. This CDR3 region has 15 residues. CDR3 sequence: CASSPAGLSTDTQYF. The DNA of the CDR3 is TGTGCCAGCAGCCCCGCGGGACTCAGCACAGATACGCAGTATTTT.

This clonotype was seen ten or more times. The chain links TRBV6-5 to TRBJ1-1, with D unresolved. Germline V gene sequence: CDR1 MNHEY, CDR2 SVGAGI. The CDR3 length is 12 residues. The germline V and J ends were trimmed by 0 bases and 8 bases, with 7 bases remaining between them. For the CDR3, the DNA is TGTGCCAGCAGTTACTCTGTAGGAGAAGCTTTCTTT. As protein: CASSYSVGEAFF.

V and J are TRBV9 and TRBJ2-5; TRBD1 or TRBD2 may be the D gene (5 bases each). Germline loops: CDR1 SGDLS, CDR2 YYNGEE. This CDR3 spans 13 amino acids. Trimming took off 3 bases at V and 4 bases at J, with 10 bases between the two ends. This CDR3 reads CASSAGPAETQYF. In DNA, the CDR3 is TGTGCCAGCAGCGCGGGACCAGCAGAGACCCAGTACTTC.

V and J are TRBV30 and TRBJ2-2; D is uncertain. Deletions cut 0 bases from V and 6 bases from J, with 14 bases between. Germline V gives CDR1 GTSNPN, CDR2 SVGIG (reference sequence). The CDR3 length is 15 residues. This CDR3 reads CAWSVLGRAAGELFF. The CDR3, as DNA: TGTGCCTGGAGTGTACTTGGACGTGCGGCCGGGGAGCTGTTTTTT.

The J gene is TRBJ2-2, the V gene TRBV28; D perhaps matches TRBD1 (5 bases). CDR1 MDHEN and CDR2 SYDVKM come from the germline V gene. V gave up 6 bases and J gave up 7 bases, with 21 bases separating them. There are 16 residues in the CDR3. The CDR3 coding sequence is TGTGCCAGCAGCCTTACCTCGGCAGGGTCGAGCGGGGAGCTGTTTTTT. Its translation is CASSLTSAGSSGELFF. The full variable domain, with the rest looked up from reference TRBV28 and TRBJ2-2, is DVKVTQSSRYLVKRTGEKVFLECVQDMDHENMFWYRQDPGLGLRLIYFSYDVKMKEKGDIPEGYSVSREKKERFSLILESASTNQTSMYLCASSLTSAGSSGELFFGEGSRLTVL.

In its sample, this clonotype was seen a few times. The chain combines TRBV7-2 with TRBJ2-7; 9 bases line up with TRBD1. This CDR3 has 16 residues. Germline lookup yields CDR1 SGHTA and CDR2 FQGNSA. J lost 2 bases, V lost 5 bases, and 10 bases had no gene match. CDR3 DNA sequence: TGTGCCAGCAGCCTTCAGTCCGGGACAGGGCCCTACGAGCAGTACTTC. This gives the protein CASSLQSGTGPYEQYF.

V usage is TRBV7-2 and J usage is TRBJ2-3; D unclear. Trimming cost V 4 bases and J 2 bases, with 4 bases left between them. The CDR3 is made up of 12 amino acids. Germline V gene sequence: CDR1 SGHTA, CDR2 FQGNSA. The CDR3 here is CASSSHTDTQYF. CDR3 nucleotides: TGTGCCAGCAGCTCCCACACAGATACGCAGTATTTT.

The V and J genes are TRBV3-1 and TRBJ1-2, with D hard to call. Germline CDR1 reads LGHDT; CDR2 reads YNNKEL (reference sequence). Trimming took off 1 base at V and 4 bases at J, with 4 bases between the two ends. The CDR3 has 12 amino acids. The CDR3 sequence is CASSQGAYGYTF. In nucleotides, the CDR3 is TGTGCCAGCAGCCAAGGGGCCTATGGCTACACCTTC.

This clonotype has ten or more counts. J is TRBJ1-1 and V is TRBV6-2 or TRBV6-3; D might be TRBD1 (6 bases). This CDR3 region has 15 residues. Deletions cut 1 base from V and 12 bases from J, with 21 bases between. The germline V gene has CDR1 MNHEY and CDR2 SVGEGT. In DNA form, the CDR3 reads TGTGCCAGCAGTTACTTGAGTACAGGGCGCACGTCGACTTTCTTT. Amino acids: CASSYLSTGRTSTFF.

Only a few counts were recorded for this clonotype. The chain is built from TRBV19 and TRBJ1-5; 8 nucleotides match TRBD1. This CDR3 contains 15 residues. Germline-derived CDR1 and CDR2 are LNHDA and SQIVND (reference sequence). J gave up 6 bases and V 5 bases, and 9 bases lay outside the gene matches. In DNA, the CDR3 is TGTGCCAGTAGTGCCCTGGACAGGGAGAGTCAGCCCCAGCATTTT. Amino acids: CASSALDRESQPQHF.

The V and J genes are TRBV6-4 and TRBJ2-1, with TRBD2 identical over 9 bases. CDR3 size: 15 residues. The germline gives CDR1 MRHNA, CDR2 SNTAGT. V gave up 4 bases and J gave up 6 bases; unmatched junction bases: 7. CDR3 sequence reads: CASSGGLAGINEQFF. The CDR3, as DNA: TGTGCCAGCAGTGGCGGTCTAGCGGGGATCAATGAGCAGTTCTTC.

Of note for this clonotype: It is likely a read error, because the conserved phenylalanine at the end of the CDR3 is missing. The chain has TRBV20-1 and TRBJ2-5; D gene unclear. The germline CDR1 and CDR2 sequences are DFQATT and SNEGSKA (reference sequence). V was clipped by 4 bases and J by 0 bases, with 0 bases between them. The CDR3 has 10 residues. CDR3 in amino acids: CSANQETQYL. CDR3 sequence (DNA): TGCAGTGCTAACCAAGAGACCCAGTACCTC.

This clonotype turned up a few times. This rearrangement joins TRBV6-6 to TRBJ1-5; tentatively, D is TRBD1 (5 bases). CDR1 MNHNY and CDR2 SVGAGI come from the germline V gene (reference sequence). CDR3 size: 14 residues. With 2 bases removed from V and 1 base from J, the gap between germline ends came to 6 bases. Here the CDR3 reads CASSYGDSNQPQHF. The CDR3 DNA reads as TGTGCCAGCAGTTACGGGGACAGCAATCAGCCCCAGCATTTT.

This clonotype has more than one count but fewer than ten. This chain connects TRBV3-1 to TRBJ1-1; D remains ambiguous. Trimming pared 3 bases from V and 5 bases from J, leaving 13 bases between. CDR1 and CDR2 from the germline V gene are LGHDT and YNNKEL (reference sequence). CDR3 size: 14 residues. The CDR3 sequence is CASSHVGLRTEAFF. The CDR3 region has the DNA TGTGCCAGCAGCCATGTGGGTTTGAGGACTGAAGCTTTCTTT.

The chain recombines TRBV6-1 with TRBJ2-3; unclear D gene. V gave up 4 bases and J gave up 4 bases, with 9 bases separating them. Germline CDR1 MNHNS, CDR2 SASEGT. The CDR3 is 13 amino acids. DNA for the CDR3: TGTGCCAGCAGTGTGTCTTACGCAGATACGCAGTATTTT. Amino acid sequence: CASSVSYADTQYF.

This clonotype was found many times. V usage is TRBV19 and J usage is TRBJ1-4; tentative D call: TRBD1 (5 bases). V was clipped by 2 bases and J by 12 bases, with 10 bases between them. Germline V gives CDR1 LNHDA, CDR2 SQIVND (reference sequence). This CDR3 is 12 amino acids long. In DNA form, the CDR3 reads TGTGCCAGTAGTATATTGAGGGGAGAACTGTTTTTT. This codes for CASSILRGELFF.

The chain combines TRBV7-2 with TRBJ1-1; TRBD1 matches at 9 bases. This CDR3 has 16 residues. CDR1 and CDR2 from the germline V gene are SGHTA and FQGNSA. The V gene end was trimmed by 0 bases and the J gene end by 6 bases; junction bases not matched to a gene: 8. The CDR3 sequence: CASSLALPGQGAEAFF. The CDR3 DNA follows: TGTGCCAGCAGCTTAGCTCTCCCGGGACAGGGCGCTGAAGCTTTCTTT.

The gene calls are TRBV9 and TRBJ2-1; 9 bases are shared with TRBD2. This CDR3 comprises 19 residues. CDR1 is SGDLS, CDR2 YYNGEE, per germline. V gave up 3 bases and J gave up 4 bases; unmatched junction bases: 17. The CDR3 protein is CASSARKEVLAGVYNEQFF. The CDR3 DNA reads TGTGCCAGCAGCGCCCGCAAAGAGGTTTTAGCGGGGGTTTACAATGAGCAGTTCTTC.

Ten or more counts support this clonotype. This chain links TRBV29-1 with TRBJ2-5; D unresolved. V gave up 5 bases and J gave up 0 bases, with 4 bases separating them. Germline values: CDR1 SQVTM, CDR2 ANQGSEA. The CDR3 covers 11 residues. CDR3 coding DNA: TGCAGCGTTAAAAACCAAGAGACCCAGTACTTC. Its translation: CSVKNQETQYF.